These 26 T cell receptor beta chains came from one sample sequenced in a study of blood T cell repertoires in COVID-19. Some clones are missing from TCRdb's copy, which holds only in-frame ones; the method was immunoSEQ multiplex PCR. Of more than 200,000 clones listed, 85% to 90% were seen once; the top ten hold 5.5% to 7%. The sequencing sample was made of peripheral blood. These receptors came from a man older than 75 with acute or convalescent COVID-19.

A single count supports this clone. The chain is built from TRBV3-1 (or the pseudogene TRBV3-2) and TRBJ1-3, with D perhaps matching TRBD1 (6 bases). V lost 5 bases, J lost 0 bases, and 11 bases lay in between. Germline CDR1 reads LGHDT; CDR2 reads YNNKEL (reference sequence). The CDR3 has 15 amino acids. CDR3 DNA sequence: TGTGCCAGCAGCTTCGGACAGCTCTCTGGAAACACCATATATTTT. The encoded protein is CASSFGQLSGNTIYF.

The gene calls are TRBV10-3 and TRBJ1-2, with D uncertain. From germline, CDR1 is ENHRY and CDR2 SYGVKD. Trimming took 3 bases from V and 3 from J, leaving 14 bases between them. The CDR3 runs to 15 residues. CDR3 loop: CAISEGPTADYGYTF. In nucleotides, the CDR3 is TGTGCCATCAGTGAAGGCCCGACGGCGGACTATGGCTACACCTTC.

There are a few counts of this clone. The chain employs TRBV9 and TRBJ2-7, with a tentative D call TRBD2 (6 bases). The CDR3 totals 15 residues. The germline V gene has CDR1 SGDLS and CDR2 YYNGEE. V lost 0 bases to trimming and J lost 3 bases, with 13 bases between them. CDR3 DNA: TGTGCCAGCAGCGTAGTAGTTAGCGGTAGCTACGAGCAGTACGTC. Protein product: CASSVVVSGSYEQYV.

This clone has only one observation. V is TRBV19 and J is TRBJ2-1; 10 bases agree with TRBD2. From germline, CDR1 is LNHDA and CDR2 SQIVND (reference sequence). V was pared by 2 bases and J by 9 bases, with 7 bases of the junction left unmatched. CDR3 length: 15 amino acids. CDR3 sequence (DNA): TGTGCCAGTAGTATAAAGAGCGGGAGGGCCACTGAGCAGTTCTTC. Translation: CASSIKSGRATEQFF.

CDR3 DNA: TGTGCCAGCAAGGAATTGGGACGGGAGACCTACGAGCAGTACGTC. Translated, it gives CASKELGRETYEQYV. This chain links TRBV25-1 with TRBJ2-7; D is possibly TRBD2 (6 bases). Trimming removed 7 bases at V and 2 bases at J, with 18 bases between. Germline V gene sequence: CDR1 MGHDK, CDR2 SYGVNS. CDR3 length equals 15 residues.

The CDR3 is CASSEFRTGRVNQPQHF. The CDR3 DNA reads TGCGCCAGCAGTGAGTTTCGGACAGGGAGAGTTAATCAGCCCCAGCATTTT. The chain links TRBV10-1 to TRBJ1-5; 8 positions agree with TRBD1. J lost 4 bases, V lost 1 base, and 9 bases had no gene match. In germline, CDR1 is WNHNN, CDR2 SYGVQD (reference sequence). The CDR3 is 17 amino acids.

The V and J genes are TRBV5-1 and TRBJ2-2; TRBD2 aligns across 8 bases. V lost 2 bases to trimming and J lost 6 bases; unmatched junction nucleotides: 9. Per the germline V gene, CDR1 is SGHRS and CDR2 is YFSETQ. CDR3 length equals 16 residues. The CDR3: CASSFGTSPFAGELFF. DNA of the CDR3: TGCGCCAGCAGCTTCGGGACTAGTCCGTTTGCCGGGGAGCTGTTTTTT.

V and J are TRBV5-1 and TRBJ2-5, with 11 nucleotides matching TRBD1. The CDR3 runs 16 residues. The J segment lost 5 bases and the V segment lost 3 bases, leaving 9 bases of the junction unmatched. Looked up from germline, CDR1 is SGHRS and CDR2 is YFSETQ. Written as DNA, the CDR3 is TGCGCCAGCAGCTCTTCAGGACAGGGGGCGAGGGAGACCCAGTACTTC. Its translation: CASSSSGQGARETQYF.

DNA of the CDR3: TGTGCCAGCAGTCCAGGGGGGCGGGCCTACGAGCAGTACTTC. Residues: CASSPGGRAYEQYF. This chain connects TRBV28 to TRBJ2-7, with D perhaps TRBD1 (7 bases). The CDR3 is made up of 14 amino acids. The V end was cut by 5 bases, the J end by 2 bases, with 13 bases between. Germline V lookup: CDR1 MDHEN, CDR2 SYDVKM.

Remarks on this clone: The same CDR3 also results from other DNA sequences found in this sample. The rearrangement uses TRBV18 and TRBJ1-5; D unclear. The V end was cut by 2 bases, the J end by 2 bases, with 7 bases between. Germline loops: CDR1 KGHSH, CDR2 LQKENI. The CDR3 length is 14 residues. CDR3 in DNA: TGTGCCAGCTCACCAGGGAGGGGCAATCAGCCCCAGCATTTT. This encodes CASSPGRGNQPQHF.

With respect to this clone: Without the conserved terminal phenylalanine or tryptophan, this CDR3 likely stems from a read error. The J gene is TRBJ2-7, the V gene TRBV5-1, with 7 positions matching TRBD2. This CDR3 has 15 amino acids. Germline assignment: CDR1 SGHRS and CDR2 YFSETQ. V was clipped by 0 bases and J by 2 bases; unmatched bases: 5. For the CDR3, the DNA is TGCGCCAGCAGCTTGGTATCTAGCGGCACCTACGAGCAGTACCTC. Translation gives CASSLVSSGTYEQYL.

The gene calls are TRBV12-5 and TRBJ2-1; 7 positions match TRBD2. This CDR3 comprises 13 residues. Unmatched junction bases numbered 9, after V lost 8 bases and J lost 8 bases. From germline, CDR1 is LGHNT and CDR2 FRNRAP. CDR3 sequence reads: CASLGGSSDEQFF. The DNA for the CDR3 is TGTGCTAGTTTAGGCGGGAGCAGCGATGAGCAGTTCTTC.

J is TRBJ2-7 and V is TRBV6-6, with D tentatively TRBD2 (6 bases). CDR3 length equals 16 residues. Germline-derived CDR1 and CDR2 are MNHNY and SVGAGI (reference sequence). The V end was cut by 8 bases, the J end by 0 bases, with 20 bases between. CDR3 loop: CASSSQGLALSYEQYF. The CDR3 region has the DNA TGTGCCAGCTCCTCGCAGGGACTGGCCCTCTCCTACGAGCAGTACTTC.

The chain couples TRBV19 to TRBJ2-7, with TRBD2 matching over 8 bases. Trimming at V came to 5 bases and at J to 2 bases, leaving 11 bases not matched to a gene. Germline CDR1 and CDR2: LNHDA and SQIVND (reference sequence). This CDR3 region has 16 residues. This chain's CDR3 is CASSPARGGATYEQYF. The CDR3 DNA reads TGTGCCAGTAGTCCTGCCCGGGGGGGAGCTACCTACGAGCAGTACTTC. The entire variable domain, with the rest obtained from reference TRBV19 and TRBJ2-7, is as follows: DGGITQSPKYLFRKEGQNVTLSCEQNLNHDAMYWYRQDPGQGLRLIYYSQIVNDFQKGDIAEGYSVSREKKESFPLTVTSAQKNPTAFYLCASSPARGGATYEQYFGPGTRLTVT.

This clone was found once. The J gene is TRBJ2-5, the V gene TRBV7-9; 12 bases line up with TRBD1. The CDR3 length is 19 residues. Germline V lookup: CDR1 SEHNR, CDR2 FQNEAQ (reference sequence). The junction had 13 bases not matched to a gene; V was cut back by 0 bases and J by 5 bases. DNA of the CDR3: TGTGCCAGCAGCTTAGCCTGGGTCCGGGACAGGGGGCTAGGGGAGACCCAGTACTTC. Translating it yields CASSLAWVRDRGLGETQYF. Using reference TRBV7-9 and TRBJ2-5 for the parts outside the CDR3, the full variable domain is DTGVSQNPRHKITKRGQNVTFRCDPISEHNRLYWYRQTLGQGPEFLTYFQNEAQLEKSRLLSDRFSAERPKGSFSTLEIQRTEQGDSAMYLCASSLAWVRDRGLGETQYFGPGTRLLVL.

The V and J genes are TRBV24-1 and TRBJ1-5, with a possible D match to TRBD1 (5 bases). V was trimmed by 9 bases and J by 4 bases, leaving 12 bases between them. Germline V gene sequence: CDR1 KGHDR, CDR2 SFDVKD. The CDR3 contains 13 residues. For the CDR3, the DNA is TGTGCCACCTCCCAGACAGCGAATCAGCCCCAGCATTTT. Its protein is CATSQTANQPQHF.

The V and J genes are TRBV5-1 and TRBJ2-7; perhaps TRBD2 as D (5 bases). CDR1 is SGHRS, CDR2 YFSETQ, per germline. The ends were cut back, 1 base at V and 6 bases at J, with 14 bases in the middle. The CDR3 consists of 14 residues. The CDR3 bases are TGCGCCAGCAGCTTGTTAACTAGTGGGCTCGAGCAGTACTTC. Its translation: CASSLLTSGLEQYF.

Here the CDR3 DNA reads TGTGCCAGCAGCTTAGGGCAGGGGTGGTACAATGAGCAGTTCTTC. Translating it yields CASSLGQGWYNEQFF. This chain uses TRBV7-3 with TRBJ2-1, with D perhaps TRBD1 (6 bases). CDR1 and CDR2 from the germline V gene are SGHTA and FQGTGA. The CDR3 length is 15 residues. Trimming removed 2 bases at V and 4 bases at J, with 12 bases between. Full variable domain (missing parts from reference TRBV7-3 and TRBJ2-1): GAGVSQTPSNKVTEKGKYVELRCDPISGHTALYWYRQSLGQGPEFLIYFQGTGAADDSGLPNDRFFAVRPEGSVSTLKIQRTERGDSAVYLCASSLGQGWYNEQFFGPGTRLTVL.

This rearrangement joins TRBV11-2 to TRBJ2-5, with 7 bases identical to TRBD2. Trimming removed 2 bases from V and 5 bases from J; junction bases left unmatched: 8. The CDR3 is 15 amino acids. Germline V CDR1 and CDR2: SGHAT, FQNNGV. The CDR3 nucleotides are TGTGCCAGCAGCTTAACCGGACTAGTGGGGGAGACCCAGTACTTC. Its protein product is CASSLTGLVGETQYF.

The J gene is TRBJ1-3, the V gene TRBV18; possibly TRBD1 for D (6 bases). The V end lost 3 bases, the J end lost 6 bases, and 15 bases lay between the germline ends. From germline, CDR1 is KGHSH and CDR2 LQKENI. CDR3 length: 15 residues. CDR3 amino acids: CASSPAAGVTNTIYF. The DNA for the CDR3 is TGTGCCAGCTCACCGGCGGCAGGGGTGACAAACACCATATATTTT. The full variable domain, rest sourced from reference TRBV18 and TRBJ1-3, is NAGVMQNPRHLVRRRGQEARLRCSPMKGHSHVYWYRQLPEEGLKFMVYLQKENIIDESGMPKERFSAEFPKEGPSILRIQQVVRGDSAAYFCASSPAAGVTNTIYFGEGSWLTVV.

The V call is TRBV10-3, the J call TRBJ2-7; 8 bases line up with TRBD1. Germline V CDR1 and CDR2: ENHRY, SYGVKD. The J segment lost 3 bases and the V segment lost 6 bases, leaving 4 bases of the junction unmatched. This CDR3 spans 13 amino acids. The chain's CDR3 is CAIRTGEGYEQYF. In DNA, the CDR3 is TGTGCCATCAGGACAGGGGAAGGCTACGAGCAGTACTTC.

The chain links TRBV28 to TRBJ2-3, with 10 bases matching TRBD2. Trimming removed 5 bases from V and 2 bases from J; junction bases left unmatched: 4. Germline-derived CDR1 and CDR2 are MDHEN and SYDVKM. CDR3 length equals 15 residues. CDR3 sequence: CASSPTSGLTDTQYF. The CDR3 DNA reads TGTGCCAGCAGTCCGACTAGCGGGCTCACAGATACGCAGTATTTT. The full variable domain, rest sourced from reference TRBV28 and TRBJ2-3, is DVKVTQSSRYLVKRTGEKVFLECVQDMDHENMFWYRQDPGLGLRLIYFSYDVKMKEKGDIPEGYSVSREKKERFSLILESASTNQTSMYLCASSPTSGLTDTQYFGPGTRLTVL.

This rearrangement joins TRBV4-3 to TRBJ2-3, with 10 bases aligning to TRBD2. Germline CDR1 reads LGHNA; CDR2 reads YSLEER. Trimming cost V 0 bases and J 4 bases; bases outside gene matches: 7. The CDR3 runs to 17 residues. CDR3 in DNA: TGCGCCAGCAGCCAAGATAGTCTAGCGGGAGTCGCAGATACGCAGTATTTT. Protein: CASSQDSLAGVADTQYF.

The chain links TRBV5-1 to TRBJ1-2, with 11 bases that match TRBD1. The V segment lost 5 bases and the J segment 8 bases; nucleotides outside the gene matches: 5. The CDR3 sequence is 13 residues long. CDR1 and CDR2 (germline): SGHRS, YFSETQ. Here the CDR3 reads CASSPGQGVGYTF. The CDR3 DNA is TGCGCCAGCAGTCCGGGACAGGGGGTCGGCTACACCTTC.

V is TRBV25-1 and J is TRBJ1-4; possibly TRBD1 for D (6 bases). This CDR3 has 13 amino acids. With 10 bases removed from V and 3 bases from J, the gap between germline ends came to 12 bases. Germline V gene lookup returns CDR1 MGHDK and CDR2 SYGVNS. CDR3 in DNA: TGTGCCACCTTTGGGGGCCCTAATGAAAAACTGTTTTTT. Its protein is CATFGGPNEKLFF.

The CDR3 DNA is TGTGCCAGCAGCACCCGGACAGGGCGACATGAAAAACTGTTTTTT. Protein: CASSTRTGRHEKLFF. This rearrangement joins TRBV11-3 to TRBJ1-4; TRBD1 agrees at 8 bases. This CDR3 comprises 15 residues. V gave up 5 bases and J gave up 6 bases; unmatched junction bases: 8. In germline, CDR1 is SGHNT, CDR2 YENEEA.